This T cell receptor (beta chain) was captured by sequencing in a study of T cell repertoires in cytomegalovirus infection. On the study more broadly: Evidence of both CMV infection and a matching HLA type came from public TCR beta signatures. Whole-study findings and limits: HLA-C-restricted CMV-specific TCR beta clonotypes were dominant in the ex vivo response. There were carriers of CMV plus the relevant HLA, and cumulative public TCR beta family frequency identified them.

This clonotype was seen more than once but under ten times. What it binds is unknown. Trimming stripped 5 bases from V and 9 bases from J, with 17 bases between. Germline CDR1 is DFQATT and CDR2 is SNEGSKA (reference sequence). The CDR3 covers 12 residues. Using its own MiXCR run on the reads, TCRdb lists one record per CDR3 protein. The sample lists 200,000 to 300,000 distinct CDR3 sequences, 9% to 15% occurring once. This chain joins TRBV20-1 and TRBJ2-7; D gene ambiguous. The clonotype comes from a human donor in good health (CMV status not recorded). Some clones in this sample may be carry-over from other donors' samples. Sequencing was done on a sample of PBMCs. CDR3 residues: CSAPGPTLGQYF. The CDR3 DNA reads TGCAGTGCTCCCGGGCCCACCCTCGGGCAGTACTTC.